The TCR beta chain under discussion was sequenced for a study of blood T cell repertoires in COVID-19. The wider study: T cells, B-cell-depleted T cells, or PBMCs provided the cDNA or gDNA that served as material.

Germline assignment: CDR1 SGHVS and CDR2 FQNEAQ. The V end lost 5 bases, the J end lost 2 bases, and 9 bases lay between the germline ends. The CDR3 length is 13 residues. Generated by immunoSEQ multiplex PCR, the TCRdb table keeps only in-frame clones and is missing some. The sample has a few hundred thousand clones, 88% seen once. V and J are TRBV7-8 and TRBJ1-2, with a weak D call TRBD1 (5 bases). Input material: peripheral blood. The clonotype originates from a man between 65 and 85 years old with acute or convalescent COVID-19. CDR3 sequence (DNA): TGTGCCAGCAGCGGGAAGGGGAACTATGGCTACACCTTC. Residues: CASSGKGNYGYTF.